Included here is one T cell receptor beta chain sequence, with context. Around 32,000 T cell genomes, or roughly 200 ng DNA, went into the sorted-subset replicate PCRs. Sequencing was performed with immunoSEQ multiplex PCR; in TCRdb, only in-frame clones are kept and a portion is missing. The sample contains approximately 2,300,000 clones, just under 95% of which appear only once. The data were taken from a study of shared clonotypes between healthy human individuals. The germline gives CDR1 SQVTM, CDR2 ANQGSEA. CDR3 length: 15 residues. The ends lost 5 bases at V and 4 bases at J; junction bases unmatched: 9.

This TCR came from a man between 18 and 35 years old in good health. Some clones in this sample may be carry-over from other donors' samples. Specimen: naive CD4+ T cells from PBMCs. Described subset: CD45RA+ positively selected. The gene calls are TRBV29-1 and TRBJ2-2; 8 bases are a match to TRBD1. In nucleotides, the CDR3 is TGCAGCGTTTACGGACTCGGACAGGGCACCGGGGAGCTGTTTTTT. Its protein is CSVYGLGQGTGELFF.